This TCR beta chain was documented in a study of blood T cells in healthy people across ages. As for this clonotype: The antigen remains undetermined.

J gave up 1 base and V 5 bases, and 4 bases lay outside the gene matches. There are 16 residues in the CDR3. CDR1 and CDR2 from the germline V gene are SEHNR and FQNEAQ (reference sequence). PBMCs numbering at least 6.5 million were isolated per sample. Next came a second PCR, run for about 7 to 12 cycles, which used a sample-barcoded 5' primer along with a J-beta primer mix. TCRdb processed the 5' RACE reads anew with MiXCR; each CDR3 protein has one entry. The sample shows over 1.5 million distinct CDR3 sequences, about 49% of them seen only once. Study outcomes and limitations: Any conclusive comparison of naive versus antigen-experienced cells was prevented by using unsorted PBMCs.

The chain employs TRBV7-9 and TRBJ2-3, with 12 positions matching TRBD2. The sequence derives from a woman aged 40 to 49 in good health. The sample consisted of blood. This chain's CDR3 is CASSRLAGVGTDTQYF. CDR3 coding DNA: TGTGCCAGCAGCCGACTAGCGGGGGTAGGCACAGATACGCAGTATTTT.